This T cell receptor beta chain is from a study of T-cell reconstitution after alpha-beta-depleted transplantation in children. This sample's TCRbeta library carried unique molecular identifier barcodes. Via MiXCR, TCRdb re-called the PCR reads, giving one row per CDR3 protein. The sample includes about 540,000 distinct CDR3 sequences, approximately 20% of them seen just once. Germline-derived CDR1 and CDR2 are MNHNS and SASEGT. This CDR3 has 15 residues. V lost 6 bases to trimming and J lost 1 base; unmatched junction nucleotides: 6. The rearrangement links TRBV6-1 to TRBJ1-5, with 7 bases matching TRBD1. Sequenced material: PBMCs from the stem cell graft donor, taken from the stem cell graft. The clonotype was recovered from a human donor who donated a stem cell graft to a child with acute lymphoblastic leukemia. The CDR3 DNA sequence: TGTGCCAGCAGCGACAGGGATGGGAGCAATCAGCCCCAGCATTTT. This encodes CASSDRDGSNQPQHF.